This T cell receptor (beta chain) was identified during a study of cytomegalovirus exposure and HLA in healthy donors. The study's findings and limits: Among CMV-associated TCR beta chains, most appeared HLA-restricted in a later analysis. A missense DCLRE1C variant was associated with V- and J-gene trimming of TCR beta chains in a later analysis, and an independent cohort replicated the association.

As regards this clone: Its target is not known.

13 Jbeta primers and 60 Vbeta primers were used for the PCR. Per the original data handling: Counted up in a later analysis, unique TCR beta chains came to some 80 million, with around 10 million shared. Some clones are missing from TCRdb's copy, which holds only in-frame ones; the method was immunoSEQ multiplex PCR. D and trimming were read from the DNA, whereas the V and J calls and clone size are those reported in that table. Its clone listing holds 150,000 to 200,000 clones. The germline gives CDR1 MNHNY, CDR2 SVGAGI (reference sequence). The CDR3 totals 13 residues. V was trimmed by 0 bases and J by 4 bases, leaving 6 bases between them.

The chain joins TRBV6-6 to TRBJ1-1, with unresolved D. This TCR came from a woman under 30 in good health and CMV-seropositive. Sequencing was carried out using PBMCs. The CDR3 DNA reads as TGTGCCAGCAGTTACTCCGGGGTCACTGAAGCTTTCTTT. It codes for CASSYSGVTEAFF.